The 7 T cell receptor beta chains below come from one sample, sequenced in a study of CD8 T cells in Susac syndrome. Random hexamers were used to reverse transcribe about 0.5 to 1 ug of RNA. TCRdb re-analysed the immunoSEQ multiplex PCR reads in MiXCR, keeping a single row per CDR3 protein. The sample includes more than 85,000 distinct CDR3 sequences, 96% of them seen just once. Sequencing was performed on CD4+ T cells from PBMCs. The source of these receptors is a human donor in good health.

The chain joins TRBV30 to TRBJ1-6, with D uncertain. Between the trimmed V and J ends, which lost 2 bases and 6 bases, there was a span of 8 bases. Germline CDR1 and CDR2: GTSNPN and SVGIG (reference sequence). The CDR3 runs to 13 residues. CDR3 nucleotides: TGTGCCTGGAGTCGGGTAATTAATTCACCCCTCCACTTT. This gives the protein CAWSRVINSPLHF.

This clonotype appeared a single time. The rearrangement links TRBV5-1 to TRBJ2-7; D is possibly TRBD1 or TRBD2 (7 bases each). Germline CDR1 SGHRS, CDR2 YFSETQ. Trimming pared 3 bases from V and 6 bases from J, leaving 16 bases between. The CDR3 length is 14 residues. CDR3 nucleotide sequence: TGCGCCAGCAGCTGGGGGGGACAGTCATCCGAGCAGTACTTC. It codes for CASSWGGQSSEQYF. The variable domain in full, completed from reference TRBV5-1 and TRBJ2-7, reads KAGVTQTPRYLIKTRGQQVTLSCSPISGHRSVSWYQQTPGQGLQFLFEYFSETQRNKGNFPGRFSGRQFSNSRSEMNVSTLELGDSALYLCASSWGGQSSEQYFGPGTRLTVT.

V usage is TRBV23-1 and J usage is TRBJ1-1; no definite D call. TRBV23-1 is flagged as an ORF with uncertain function. This CDR3 is 12 amino acids long. V dropped 2 bases and J dropped 9 bases, with 10 bases sitting between them. Here the CDR3 reads CASSQRSRKAFF. DNA of the CDR3: TGCGCCAGCAGTCAACGGTCTCGCAAAGCTTTCTTT.

V is TRBV15 and J is TRBJ2-7; weak D call: TRBD2 (6 bases). CDR1 is LNHNV, CDR2 YYDKDF, per germline (reference sequence). The CDR3 length is 15 residues. Trimming cost V 2 bases and J 0 bases, with 11 bases left between them. The chain's CDR3 is CATSRPGGSSYEQYF. Here the CDR3 DNA reads TGTGCCACCAGCAGACCCGGAGGGAGCTCCTACGAGCAGTACTTC. Filled out from reference TRBV15 and TRBJ2-7, the complete variable domain reads DAMVIQNPRYQVTQFGKPVTLSCSQTLNHNVMYWYQQKSSQAPKLLFHYYDKDFNNEADTPDNFQSRRPNTSFCFLDIRSPGLGDTAMYLCATSRPGGSSYEQYFGPGTRLTVT.

The chain links TRBV7-3 to TRBJ2-1, with 9 bases identical to TRBD2. V shed 0 bases, J shed 6 bases, and the junction held 0 bases outside the gene matches. The V gene's germline CDR1 is SGHTA and CDR2 FQGTGA. CDR3 length: 14 residues. The CDR3 coding sequence is TGTGCCAGCAGCTTAACTAGCGGGAGCAATGAGCAGTTCTTC. Amino acids: CASSLTSGSNEQFF.

This chain links TRBV29-1 with TRBJ2-3, with D uncertain. Germline CDR1 is SQVTM and CDR2 is ANQGSEA. With 7 bases removed from V and 4 bases from J, the gap between germline ends came to 12 bases. The CDR3 has 12 residues. CDR3 nucleotides: TGCAGCGGTCGCGCGGTGGCAGATACGCAGTATTTT. Protein: CSGRAVADTQYF.

The chain has TRBV9 and TRBJ2-4, with a tentative D call TRBD2 (5 bases). Germline V gene lookup returns CDR1 SGDLS and CDR2 YYNGEE. The CDR3 contains 15 residues. The germline V and J ends were trimmed by 0 bases and 6 bases, with 13 bases remaining between them. The chain's CDR3 is CASSVGEGAGNIQYF. DNA of the CDR3: TGTGCCAGCAGCGTAGGAGAAGGCGCGGGAAACATTCAGTACTTC.